This T cell receptor (beta chain) was sequenced for a study of CD8+CD57+ T cells in acquired aplastic anemia. Study-level information: As sequenced from healthy donors, CD4+ cells averaged about 9.8 million reads. Study-level results: CD8+ Simpson's diversity showed no significant patient-control difference. Both patients and controls carried the same twenty-nine CD8+ CDR3 sequences.

The germline V gene encodes CDR1 LGHDT and CDR2 YNNKEL (reference sequence). The CDR3 is 13 residues long. The V end was cut by 1 base, the J end by 8 bases, with 11 bases between. This clonotype was seen at least ten times. No antigen is known for it. Genomic DNA provided the template from which TCR beta VDJ and CDR3 profiles were obtained. TCRdb re-analysed the reads in MiXCR, keeping a single row per CDR3 protein. The sample has about 420,000 distinct CDR3 sequences, 65% to 80% seen once. Sequencing was carried out using sorted CD4+, CD8+, or CD8+CD57+ T cells (not recorded which) from PBMCs. This rearrangement joins TRBV3-1 to TRBJ1-2; maybe TRBD1 (6 bases). This receptor was taken from a human donor in good health, serving as a control. As DNA, the CDR3 is TGTGCCAGCAGCCAAGGGGGGCTAGGAGGCTACACCTTC. This codes for CASSQGGLGGYTF.